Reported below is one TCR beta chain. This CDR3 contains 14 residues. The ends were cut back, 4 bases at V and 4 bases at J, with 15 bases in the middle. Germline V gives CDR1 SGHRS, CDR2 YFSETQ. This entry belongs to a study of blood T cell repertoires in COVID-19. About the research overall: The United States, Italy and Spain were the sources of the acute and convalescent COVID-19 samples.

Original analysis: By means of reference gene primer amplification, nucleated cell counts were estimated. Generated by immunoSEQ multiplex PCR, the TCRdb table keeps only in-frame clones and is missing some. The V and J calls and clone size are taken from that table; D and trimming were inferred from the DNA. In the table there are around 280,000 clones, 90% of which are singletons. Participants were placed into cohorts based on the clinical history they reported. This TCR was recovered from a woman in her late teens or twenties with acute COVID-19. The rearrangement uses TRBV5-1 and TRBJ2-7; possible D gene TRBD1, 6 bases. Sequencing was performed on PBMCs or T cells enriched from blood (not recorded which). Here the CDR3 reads CASSRQVKGYEQYF. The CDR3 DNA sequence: TGCGCCAGCAGCCGACAGGTAAAGGGTTACGAGCAGTACTTC.